This T cell receptor (beta chain) was identified in a study of CD8 T cells in ankylosing spondylitis. Points on this clonotype: Its antigen is not known.

Germline values: CDR1 SGHRS, CDR2 YFSETQ. The V end lost 0 bases, the J end lost 0 bases, and 10 bases lay between the germline ends. The CDR3 length is 15 residues. MiXCR, applied by TCRdb to the 5' RACE reads, yields one record per CDR3 protein. The sample includes 250,000 or so distinct CDR3 sequences, about 10% of them seen just once. General study results and limits: Typical of ankylosing spondylitis blood, it appeared, was a TCR beta motif of fewer than ten highly homologous variants.

The sequence came from a male donor with ankylosing spondylitis or in good health (not recorded which). The V call is TRBV5-1, the J call TRBJ2-7; TRBD2 is a possible D gene (6 bases). Sequencing used blood, either unsorted or a sorted T cell fraction (not recorded which). CDR3 in DNA: TGCGCCAGCAGCTTGGAACTAGCCGCCTCCTACGAGCAGTACTTC. It codes for CASSLELAASYEQYF.